This T cell receptor beta chain was identified during a study of blood T cell repertoires in COVID-19. About the study: There were acute and convalescent COVID-19 samples, and they came from the United States, Italy and Spain. The cDNA or gDNA used as material had been derived from T cells, B-cell-depleted T cells, or PBMCs.

This CDR3 contains 19 residues. Original methodology: Reference gene primer amplification gave estimated nucleated cell counts. The repertoire was sequenced with immunoSEQ multiplex PCR; TCRdb's copy has only in-frame clones and lacks some. Clonal size and the V and J genes are those of that table, whereas D and trimming came from the DNA. The sample gives about 83,000 clones, approximately 86% of which show up once; about 24% is in the top ten. The V call is TRBV21-1, the J call TRBJ2-1; the DNA was not compared with TRBD2, the D call given in the table. TRBV21-1 is recorded as a pseudogene. Material: peripheral blood. The source is a woman over 75 in a cohort sampled during active or convalescent COVID-19. For the CDR3, the DNA is TGTGCCAGCACTCCGACCCTACCCCGACTAGCGGGAGCTTACAATGAGCAGTTCTTC. Translated: CASTPTLPRLAGAYNEQFF.